This T cell receptor beta chain is from a study of T cell responses to AZD1222 COVID-19 vaccine. Study-wide context: Both about-4-week and about-12-week second-dose recipients were combined. Notes on the study in general: Vaccination with two AZD1222 doses was followed by a rise in Spike-specific TCR breadth and depth. It should be noted that donors were predominantly white British and more often female, and clonal diversity was possibly underestimated.

Repertoires were generated with immunoSEQ multiplex PCR, while TCRdb's copy carries only in-frame clones and drops some. The profile shows 150,000 to 200,000 clones, roughly 92% of them singletons. Germline loops: CDR1 MRHNA, CDR2 SNTAGT. The CDR3 is 15 amino acids. In regard to this clone: Its specificity is unknown. The junction shows a germline mismatch at one end, possibly a read error.

This receptor was taken from an adult in good health. J is TRBJ2-3 and V is TRBV6-4; 8 bases agree with TRBD2. The sample was peripheral blood, taken on day 0 of AZD1222 vaccination. CDR3 residues: CASSELAVGADMQYF. As DNA, the CDR3 is TGTGCCAGCAGTGAACTAGCGGTGGGTGCAGATATGCAGTATTTT.